The 10 T cell receptor beta chains below were found in one sample sequenced in a study of cytotoxic CD8 clonotypes in ibrutinib-treated CLL. Here immunoSEQ multiplex PCR was the method, and the copy in TCRdb shows in-frame clones only, minus some. The data hold about 300,000 clones, with roughly three quarters observed a single time. The sequences come from PBMCs, collected at disease progression, from a patient treated with ibrutinib. The receptors stem from a human donor with chronic lymphocytic leukemia.

This clone was detected once. The chain links TRBV5-1 to TRBJ2-6; no clear D gene. The CDR3 runs to 14 residues. Trimming took off 5 bases at V and 2 bases at J, with 8 bases between the two ends. CDR1 and CDR2 (germline): SGHRS, YFSETQ. Here the CDR3 reads CASSNSPGANVLTF. CDR3 coding DNA: TGCGCCAGCAGTAATTCCCCTGGGGCCAACGTCCTGACTTTC.

The genes are TRBV18 and TRBJ1-1; 9 bases line up with TRBD1. V was clipped by 5 bases and J by 5 bases; unmatched bases: 6. The CDR3 runs 14 residues. Germline V gives CDR1 KGHSH, CDR2 LQKENI. This chain's CDR3 is CASSSTGGRTEAFF. DNA for the CDR3: TGTGCCAGCTCATCGACAGGGGGTCGGACTGAAGCTTTCTTT.

The CDR3 nucleotides are TGTGCCAGCAGCGTAGGAGAGGACAGAGTCTATGATGGCTACACCTTC. Its protein is CASSVGEDRVYDGYTF. This chain links TRBV9 with TRBJ1-2; D possibly corresponds to TRBD1 (6 bases). This CDR3 region has 16 residues. V was shortened by 0 bases and J by 6 bases, with 18 bases between the two germline ends. The germline V gene has CDR1 SGDLS and CDR2 YYNGEE.

The J gene is TRBJ1-2, the V gene TRBV6-6; D unresolved. This CDR3 spans 12 amino acids. Trimming removed 8 bases from V and 4 bases from J, with 11 bases in between. Germline V gene sequence: CDR1 MNHNY, CDR2 SVGAGI (reference sequence). CDR3: CASAGSGYGYTF. The CDR3 DNA reads as TGTGCCAGCGCCGGCAGTGGCTATGGCTACACCTTC.

This clone was seen only once. The chain has TRBV19 and TRBJ2-7, with 9 nucleotides matching TRBD1. This CDR3 comprises 15 residues. V was pared by 3 bases and J by 2 bases, with 5 bases of the junction left unmatched. Germline CDR1 reads LNHDA; CDR2 reads SQIVND (reference sequence). This CDR3 is CASSIPGQGTYEQYF. The CDR3 DNA is TGTGCCAGTAGTATTCCGGGACAGGGCACCTACGAGCAGTACTTC.

V usage is TRBV6-5 and J usage is TRBJ2-7; 11 bases are a match to TRBD2. The CDR3 length is 15 residues. Germline V CDR1 and CDR2: MNHEY, SVGAGI. V lost 6 bases, J lost 1 base, and 5 bases stayed unmatched. CDR3 residues: CASSQLAGGSYEQYF. The CDR3 bases are TGTGCCAGCAGCCAGCTAGCGGGAGGTTCCTACGAGCAGTACTTC.

As concerns this clone: The sample contains more than one DNA sequence encoding this CDR3. The CDR3 sequence is CSVRPNTGELFF. The DNA for the CDR3 is TGCAGCGTTCGCCCGAACACCGGGGAGCTGTTTTTT. The chain uses TRBV29-1 and TRBJ2-2; no clear D gene. The V gene lost 5 bases and the J gene lost 0 bases, with 4 bases spanning the gap. Germline loops: CDR1 SQVTM, CDR2 ANQGSEA. This CDR3 contains 12 residues.

CDR3 sequence: CASSPQETKGYTF. Written as DNA, the CDR3 is TGTGCCAGCTCACCGCAAGAGACGAAGGGCTACACCTTC. The rearrangement links TRBV18 to TRBJ1-2; no definite D call. The CDR3 contains 13 residues. V gave up 3 bases and J gave up 8 bases, with 13 bases separating them. The germline CDR1 and CDR2 sequences are KGHSH and LQKENI. The variable domain in full, completed from reference TRBV18 and TRBJ1-2, reads NAGVMQNPRHLVRRRGQEARLRCSPMKGHSHVYWYRQLPEEGLKFMVYLQKENIIDESGMPKERFSAEFPKEGPSILRIQQVVRGDSAAYFCASSPQETKGYTFGSGTRLTVV.

This chain uses TRBV29-1 with TRBJ1-1; TRBD1 is a possible D gene (6 bases). CDR1 is SQVTM and CDR2 is ANQGSEA in the germline V gene. The CDR3 is made up of 15 amino acids. V was trimmed by 0 bases and J by 4 bases, leaving 15 bases between them. CDR3 in amino acids: CSVEDLWGASTEAFF. CDR3 DNA: TGCAGCGTTGAAGATCTTTGGGGGGCGAGCACTGAAGCTTTCTTT.

V is TRBV9 and J is TRBJ1-2, with D tentatively TRBD1 (6 bases). Germline V gene data show CDR1 as SGDLS and CDR2 as YYNGEE. The CDR3 contains 12 residues. Trimming left V 7 bases short and J 2 bases short, with 9 bases between. In DNA form, the CDR3 reads TGTGCCAGCCTCCAGGGGAACTATGGCTACACCTTC. The encoded protein is CASLQGNYGYTF.